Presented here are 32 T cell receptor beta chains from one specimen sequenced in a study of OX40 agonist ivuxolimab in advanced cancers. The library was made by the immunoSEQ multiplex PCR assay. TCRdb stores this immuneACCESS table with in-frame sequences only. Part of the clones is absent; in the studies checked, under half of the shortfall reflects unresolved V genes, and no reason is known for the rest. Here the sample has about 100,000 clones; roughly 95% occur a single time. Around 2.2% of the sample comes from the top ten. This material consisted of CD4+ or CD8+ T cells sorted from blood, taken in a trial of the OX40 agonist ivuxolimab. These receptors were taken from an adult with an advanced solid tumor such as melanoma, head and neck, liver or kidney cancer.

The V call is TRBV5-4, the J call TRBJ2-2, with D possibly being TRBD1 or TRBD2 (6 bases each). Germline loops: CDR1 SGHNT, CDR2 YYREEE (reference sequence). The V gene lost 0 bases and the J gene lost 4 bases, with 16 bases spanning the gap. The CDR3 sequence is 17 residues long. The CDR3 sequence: CASSLAKGGGGTGELFF. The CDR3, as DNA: TGTGCCAGCAGCTTGGCCAAGGGGGGCGGTGGCACCGGGGAGCTGTTTTTT. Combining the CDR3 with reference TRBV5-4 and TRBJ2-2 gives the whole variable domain ETGVTQSPTHLIKTRGQQVTLRCSSQSGHNTVSWYQQALGQGPQFIFQYYREEENGRGNFPPRFSGLQFPNYSSELNVNALELDDSALYLCASSLAKGGGGTGELFFGEGSRLTVL.

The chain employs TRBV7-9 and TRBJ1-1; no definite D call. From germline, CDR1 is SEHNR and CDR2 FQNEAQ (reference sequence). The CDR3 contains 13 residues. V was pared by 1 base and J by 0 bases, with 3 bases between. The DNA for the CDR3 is TGTGCCAGCAGCTTAGGGATGAACACTGAAGCTTTCTTT. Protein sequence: CASSLGMNTEAFF. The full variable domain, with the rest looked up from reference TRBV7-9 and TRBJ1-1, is DTGVSQNPRHKITKRGQNVTFRCDPISEHNRLYWYRQTLGQGPEFLTYFQNEAQLEKSRLLSDRFSAERPKGSFSTLEIQRTEQGDSAMYLCASSLGMNTEAFFGQGTRLTVV.

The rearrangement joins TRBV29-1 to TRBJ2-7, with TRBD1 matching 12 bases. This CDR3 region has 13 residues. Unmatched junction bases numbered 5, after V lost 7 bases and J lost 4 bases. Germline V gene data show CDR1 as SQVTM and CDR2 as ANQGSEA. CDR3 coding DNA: TGCAGCGCTAGGGGACAGGGGGCATACGAGCAGTACTTC. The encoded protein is CSARGQGAYEQYF.

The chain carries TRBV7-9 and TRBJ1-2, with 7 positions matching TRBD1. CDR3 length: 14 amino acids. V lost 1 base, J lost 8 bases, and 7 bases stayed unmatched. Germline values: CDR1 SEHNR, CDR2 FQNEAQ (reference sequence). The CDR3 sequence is CASSLDQGGWGYTF. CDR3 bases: TGTGCCAGCAGCTTAGATCAGGGGGGCTGGGGCTACACCTTC.

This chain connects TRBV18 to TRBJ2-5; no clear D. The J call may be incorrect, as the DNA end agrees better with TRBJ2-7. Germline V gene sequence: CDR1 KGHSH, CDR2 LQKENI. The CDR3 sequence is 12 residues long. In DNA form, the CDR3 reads TGTGCCAGCTCACCGCGAATTACCGAGCAGTACTTC. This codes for CASSPRITEQYF.

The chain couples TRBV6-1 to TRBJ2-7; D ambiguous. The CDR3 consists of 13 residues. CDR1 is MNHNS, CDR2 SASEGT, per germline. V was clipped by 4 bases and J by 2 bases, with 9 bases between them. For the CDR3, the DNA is TGTGCCAGCAGTGCTCTAGTGGCCTACGAGCAGTACTTC. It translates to CASSALVAYEQYF.

This CDR3 is CASSKGGQVGNGYTF. CDR3 DNA sequence: TGTGCCAGCAGCAAAGGGGGCCAGGTAGGTAATGGCTACACCTTC. The V call is TRBV21-1, the J call TRBJ1-2; TRBD1 is taken as the D call from the table, unchecked against the DNA. TRBV21-1 is an annotated pseudogene. The CDR3 spans 15 residues.

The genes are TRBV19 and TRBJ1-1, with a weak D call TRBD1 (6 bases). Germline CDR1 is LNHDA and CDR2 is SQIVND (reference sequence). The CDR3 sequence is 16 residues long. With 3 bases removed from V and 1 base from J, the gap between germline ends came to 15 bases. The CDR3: CASSIAGVLGNTEAFF. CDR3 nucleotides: TGTGCCAGTAGTATCGCAGGGGTTCTAGGGAACACTGAAGCTTTCTTT.

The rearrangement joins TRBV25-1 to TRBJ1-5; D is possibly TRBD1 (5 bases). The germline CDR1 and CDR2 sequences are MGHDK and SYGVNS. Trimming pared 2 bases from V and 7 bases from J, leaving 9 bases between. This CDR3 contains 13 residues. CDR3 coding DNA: TGTGCCAGCAGTGAACAGGGAGGCCAGCCCCAGCATTTT. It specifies CASSEQGGQPQHF.

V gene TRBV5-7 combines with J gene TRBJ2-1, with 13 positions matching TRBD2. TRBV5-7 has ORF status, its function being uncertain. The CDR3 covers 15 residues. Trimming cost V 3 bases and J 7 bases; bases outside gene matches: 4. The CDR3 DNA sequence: TGTGCCAGCAGCTGGGGGACTAGCGGGGAGAATGAGCAGTTCTTC. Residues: CASSWGTSGENEQFF.

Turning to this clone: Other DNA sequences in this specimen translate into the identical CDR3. The CDR3 DNA is TGTGCCAGCAGTTTGGGAGAGACCCAGTACTTC. It encodes CASSLGETQYF. The genes are TRBV27 and TRBJ2-5; D is ambiguous. Trimming pared 3 bases from V and 4 bases from J, leaving 3 bases between. Germline V gives CDR1 MNHEY, CDR2 SMNVEV (reference sequence). The CDR3 loop spans 11 amino acids.

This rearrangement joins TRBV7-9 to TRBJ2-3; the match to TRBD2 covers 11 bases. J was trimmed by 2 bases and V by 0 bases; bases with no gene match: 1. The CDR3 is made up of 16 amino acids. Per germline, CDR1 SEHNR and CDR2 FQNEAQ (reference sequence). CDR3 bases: TGTGCCAGCAGCTTAGCTAGCGGGAGGGCCACAGATACGCAGTATTTT. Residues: CASSLASGRATDTQYF.

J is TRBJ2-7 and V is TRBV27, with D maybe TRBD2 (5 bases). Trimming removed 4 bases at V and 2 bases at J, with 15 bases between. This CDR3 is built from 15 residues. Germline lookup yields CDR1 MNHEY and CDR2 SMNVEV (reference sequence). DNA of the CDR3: TGTGCCAGCAGTTCCACCGCGGGTGGTCCCTACGAGCAGTACTTC. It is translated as CASSSTAGGPYEQYF.

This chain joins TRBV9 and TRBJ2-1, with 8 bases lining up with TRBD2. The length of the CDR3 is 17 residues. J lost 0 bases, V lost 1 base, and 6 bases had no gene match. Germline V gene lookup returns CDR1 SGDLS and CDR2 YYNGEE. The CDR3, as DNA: TGTGCCAGCAGCGTATCGGGACTAGGTAGCTCCTACAATGAGCAGTTCTTC. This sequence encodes CASSVSGLGSSYNEQFF.

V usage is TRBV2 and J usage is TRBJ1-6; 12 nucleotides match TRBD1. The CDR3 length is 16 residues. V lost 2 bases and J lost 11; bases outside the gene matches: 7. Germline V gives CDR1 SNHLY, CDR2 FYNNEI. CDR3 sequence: CASSEWGQGAGAPLHF. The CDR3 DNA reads TGTGCCAGCAGTGAATGGGGACAGGGGGCGGGAGCACCCCTCCACTTT.

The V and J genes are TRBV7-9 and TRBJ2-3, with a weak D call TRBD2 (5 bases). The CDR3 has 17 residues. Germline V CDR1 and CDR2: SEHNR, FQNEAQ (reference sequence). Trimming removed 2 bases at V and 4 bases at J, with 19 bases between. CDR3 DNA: TGTGCCAGCAGCTTAATTGGCGAGGGCTTTTCATCAGATACGCAGTATTTT. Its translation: CASSLIGEGFSSDTQYF.

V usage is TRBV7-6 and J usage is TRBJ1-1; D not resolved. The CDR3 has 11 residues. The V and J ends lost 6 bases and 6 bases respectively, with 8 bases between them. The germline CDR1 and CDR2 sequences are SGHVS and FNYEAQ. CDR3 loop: CASRNKAEAFF. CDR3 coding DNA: TGTGCCAGCAGGAACAAGGCTGAAGCTTTCTTT.

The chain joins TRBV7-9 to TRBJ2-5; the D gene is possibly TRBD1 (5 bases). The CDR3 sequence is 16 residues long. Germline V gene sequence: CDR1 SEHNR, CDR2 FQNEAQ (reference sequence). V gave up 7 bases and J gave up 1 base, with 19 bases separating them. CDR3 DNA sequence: TGTGCCAGCACCTCACAGGAGCACGCTTCCCAAGAGACCCAGTACTTC. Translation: CASTSQEHASQETQYF.

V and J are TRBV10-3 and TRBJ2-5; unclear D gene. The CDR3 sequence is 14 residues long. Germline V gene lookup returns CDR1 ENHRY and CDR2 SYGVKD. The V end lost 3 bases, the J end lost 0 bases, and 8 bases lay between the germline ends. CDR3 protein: CAISEGPNQETQYF. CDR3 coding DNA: TGTGCCATCAGTGAAGGCCCGAACCAAGAGACCCAGTACTTC.

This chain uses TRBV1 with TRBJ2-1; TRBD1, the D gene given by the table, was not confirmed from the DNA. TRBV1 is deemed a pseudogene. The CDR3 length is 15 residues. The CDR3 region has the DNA TGCACCAGCTCAGCCGGGCCAGGGGGGTGGAGTGAGCAGTTCTTC. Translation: CTSSAGPGGWSEQFF.

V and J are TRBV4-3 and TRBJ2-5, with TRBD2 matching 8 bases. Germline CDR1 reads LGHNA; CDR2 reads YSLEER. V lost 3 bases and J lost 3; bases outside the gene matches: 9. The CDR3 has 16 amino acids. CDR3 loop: CASSQGTRTAEETQYF. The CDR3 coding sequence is TGCGCCAGCAGCCAGGGGACTAGGACCGCGGAAGAGACCCAGTACTTC.

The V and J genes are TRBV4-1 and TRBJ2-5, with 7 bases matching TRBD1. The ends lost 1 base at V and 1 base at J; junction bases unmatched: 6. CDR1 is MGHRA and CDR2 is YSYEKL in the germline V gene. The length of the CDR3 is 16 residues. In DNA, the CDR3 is TGCGCCAGCAGCCAAGTTGGTGGGACAGTCCAAGAGACCCAGTACTTC. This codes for CASSQVGGTVQETQYF.

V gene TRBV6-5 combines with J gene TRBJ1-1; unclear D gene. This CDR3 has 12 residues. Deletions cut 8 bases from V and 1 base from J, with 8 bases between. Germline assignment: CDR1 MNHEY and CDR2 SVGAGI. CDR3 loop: CASGRWNTEAFF. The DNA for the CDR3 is TGTGCCAGCGGGAGATGGAACACTGAAGCTTTCTTT.

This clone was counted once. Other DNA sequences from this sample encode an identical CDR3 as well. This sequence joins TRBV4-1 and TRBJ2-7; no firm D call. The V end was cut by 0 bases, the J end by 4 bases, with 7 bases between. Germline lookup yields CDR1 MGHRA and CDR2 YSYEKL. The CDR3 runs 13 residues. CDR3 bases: TGCGCCAGCAGCCAAGACTCGGGTTACGAGCAGTACTTC. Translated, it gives CASSQDSGYEQYF.

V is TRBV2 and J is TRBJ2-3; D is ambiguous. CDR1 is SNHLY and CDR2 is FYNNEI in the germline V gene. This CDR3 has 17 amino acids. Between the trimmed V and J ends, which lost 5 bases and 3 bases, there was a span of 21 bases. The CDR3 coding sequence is TGTGCCAGCAGTAGCCCCAGAGGTCCCCCCACGACAGATACGCAGTATTTT. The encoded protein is CASSSPRGPPTTDTQYF.

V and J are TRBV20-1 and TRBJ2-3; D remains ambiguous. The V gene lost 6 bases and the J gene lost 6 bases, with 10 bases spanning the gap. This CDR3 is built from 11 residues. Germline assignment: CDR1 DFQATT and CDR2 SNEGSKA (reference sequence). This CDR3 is CSASNPDTQYF. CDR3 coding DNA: TGCAGTGCCTCGAACCCGGATACGCAGTATTTT.

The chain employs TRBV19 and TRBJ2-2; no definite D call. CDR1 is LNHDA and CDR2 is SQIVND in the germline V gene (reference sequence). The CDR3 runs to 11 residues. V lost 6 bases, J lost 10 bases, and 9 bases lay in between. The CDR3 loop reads CASSWAAELFF. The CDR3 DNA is TGTGCCAGTAGCTGGGCAGCGGAGCTGTTTTTT.

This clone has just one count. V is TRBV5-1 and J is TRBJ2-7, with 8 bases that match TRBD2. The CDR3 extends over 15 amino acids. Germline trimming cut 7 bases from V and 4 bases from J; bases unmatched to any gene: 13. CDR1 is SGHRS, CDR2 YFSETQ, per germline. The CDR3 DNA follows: TGCGCCAGCCGACCGAGCGGGAGTGGAATTTACGAGCAGTACTTC. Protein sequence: CASRPSGSGIYEQYF.

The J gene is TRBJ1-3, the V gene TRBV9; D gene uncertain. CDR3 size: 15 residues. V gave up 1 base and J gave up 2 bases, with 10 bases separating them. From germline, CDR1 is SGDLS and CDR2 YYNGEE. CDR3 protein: CASSVFGGTGNTIYF. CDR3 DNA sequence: TGTGCCAGCAGCGTATTTGGAGGGACTGGAAACACCATATATTTT.

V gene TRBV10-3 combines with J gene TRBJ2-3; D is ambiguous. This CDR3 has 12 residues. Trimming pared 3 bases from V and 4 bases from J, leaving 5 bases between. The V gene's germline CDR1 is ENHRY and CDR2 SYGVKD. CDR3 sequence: CAISDMADTQYF. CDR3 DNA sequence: TGTGCCATCAGTGATATGGCAGATACGCAGTATTTT.

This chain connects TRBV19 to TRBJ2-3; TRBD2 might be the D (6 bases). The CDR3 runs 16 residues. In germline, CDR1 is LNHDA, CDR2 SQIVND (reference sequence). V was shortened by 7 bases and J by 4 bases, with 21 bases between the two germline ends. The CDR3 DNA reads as TGTGCCAGTAAGGAGGGCGGGGATGGGCGCGCAGATACGCAGTATTTT. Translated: CASKEGGDGRADTQYF. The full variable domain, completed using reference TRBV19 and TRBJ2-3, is DGGITQSPKYLFRKEGQNVTLSCEQNLNHDAMYWYRQDPGQGLRLIYYSQIVNDFQKGDIAEGYSVSREKKESFPLTVTSAQKNPTAFYLCASKEGGDGRADTQYFGPGTRLTVL.

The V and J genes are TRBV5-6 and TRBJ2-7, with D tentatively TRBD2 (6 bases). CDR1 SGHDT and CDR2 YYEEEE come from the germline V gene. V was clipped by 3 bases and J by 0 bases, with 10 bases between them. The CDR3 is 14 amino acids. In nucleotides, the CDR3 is TGTGCCAGCAGCTCTGCGGGGAGCTCCTACGAGCAGTACTTC. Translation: CASSSAGSSYEQYF. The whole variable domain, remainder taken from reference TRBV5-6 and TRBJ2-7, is DAGVTQSPTHLIKTRGQQVTLRCSPKSGHDTVSWYQQALGQGPQFIFQYYEEEERQRGNFPDRFSGHQFPNYSSELNVNALLLGDSALYLCASSSAGSSYEQYFGPGTRLTVT.